A selection of T cell receptor beta chains follows, all from one sample in a study of cytomegalovirus exposure and HLA in healthy donors. Using immunoSEQ multiplex PCR, the repertoire was profiled, and TCRdb retains in-frame clones only, with some absent. This table holds around 68,000 clones, 65% to 70% found once. Source material: PBMCs. The source is a woman aged 25 to 39 in good health and CMV-seronegative. The CDR3 runs from the conserved cysteine through the conserved F or W. D genes are given only for firm matches. Size values are once, few and many counts, or a class for expanded clones, and some rows have none.

>TRBJ1-2|11|TRBV2|-|-
CASSGEYGYTF
TGTGCCAGCAGTGGGGAGTATGGCTACACCTTC
>TRBJ2-3|15|TRBV2|TRBD1|-
CASRTLTGGTDTQYF
TGTGCCAGCAGGACCCTGACAGGGGGCACAGATACGCAGTATTTT
>TRBJ2-7|16|TRBV5-1|TRBD1|-
CASSRTPGTGDYEQYF
TGCGCCAGCAGCAGAACCCCCGGGACAGGGGATTACGAGCAGTACTTC
>TRBJ1-5|15|TRBV2|-|-
CASSAGGQGNQPQHF
TGTGCCAGCTCCGCCGGGGGGCAGGGGAATCAGCCCCAGCATTTT
>TRBJ2-1|16|TRBV27|TRBD1|-
CASSFPSRDRENEQFF
TGTGCCAGCAGTTTCCCGTCCCGGGACAGGGAAAATGAGCAGTTCTTC
>TRBJ1-5|18|TRBV19|-|-
CASSLLISNSYSNQPQHF
TGTGCCAGTAGCCTACTCATCTCGAACAGCTATAGCAATCAGCCCCAGCATTTT
>TRBJ1-3|15|TRBV7-2|TRBD1|-
CASSSGTGAGNTIYF
TGTGCCAGCAGCTCCGGGACAGGGGCTGGAAACACCATATATTTT
>TRBJ2-5|15|TRBV6-5|TRBD2|-
CASSYPSGGEETQYF
TGTGCCAGCAGTTACCCTAGCGGGGGGGAAGAGACCCAGTACTTC
>TRBJ1-2|15|TRBV27|-|-
CASSLSDSHHYGYTF
TGTGCCAGCAGTTTATCGGACAGCCACCATTATGGCTACACCTTC
>TRBJ1-4|14|TRBV4-3|TRBD1|-
CASSQTGGEEKLFF
TGCGCCAGCAGCCAAACAGGGGGTGAGGAAAAACTGTTTTTT
>TRBJ1-4|15|TRBV2|-|-
CASRGGAATNEKLFF
TGTGCCAGCAGGGGTGGGGCGGCAACTAATGAAAAACTGTTTTTT
>TRBJ1-6|14|TRBV9|-|-
CASSVDGSNSPLHF
TGTGCCAGCAGCGTAGACGGGAGCAATTCACCCCTCCACTTT
>TRBJ1-6|14|TRBV9|-|-
CASSAAHNNSPLHF
TGTGCCAGCAGCGCCGCGCATAATAATTCACCCCTCCACTTT
>TRBJ1-2|15|TRBV5-6|TRBD1|-
CASSLYGTANYGYTF
TGTGCCAGCAGCTTATACGGGACAGCTAACTATGGCTACACCTTC
>TRBJ1-6|18|TRBV27|-|-
CASSLRQPPYSYNSPLHF
TGTGCCAGCAGTTTACGACAGCCACCTTACTCCTATAATTCACCCCTCCACTTT
>TRBJ1-2|13|TRBV11-2|-|few
CASCFTGYRGYTF
TGTGCCAGCTGCTTCACAGGGTATCGAGGCTACACCTTC
>TRBJ1-6|15|TRBV5-5|TRBD1|-
CASSAATGTAPSLHF
TGTGCCAGCAGCGCCGCTACCGGGACAGCCCCATCCCTCCACTTT
>TRBJ2-1|16|TRBV28|-|-
CASSLGSGISYNEQFF
TGTGCCAGCAGTTTGGGGTCAGGGATCTCCTACAATGAGCAGTTCTTC
>TRBJ2-1|14|TRBV7-3|-|few
CASSLALEGTKQFF
TGTGCCAGCAGCTTAGCCCTCGAGGGCACCAAGCAGTTCTTC
>TRBJ2-7|14|TRBV14|-|once
CASSQDRAGREQYF
TGTGCCAGCAGCCAAGACAGGGCGGGACGCGAGCAGTACTTC
>TRBJ1-5|14|TRBV7-9|-|-
CASSLGRYNQPQHF
TGTGCCAGCAGCTTAGGTCGGTACAATCAGCCCCAGCATTTT
>TRBJ2-5|14|TRBV5-4|-|-
CASSLSGSQETQYF
TGTGCCAGCAGCTTAAGCGGGTCCCAAGAGACCCAGTACTTC
>TRBJ2-7|14|TRBV6-1|TRBD1|-
CASRLGGSRYEQYF
TGTGCCAGCAGACTAGGGGGCTCTAGGTACGAGCAGTACTTC
>TRBJ2-1|15|TRBV9|TRBD2|-
CASSAQRGPYNEQFF
TGTGCCAGCAGCGCCCAGCGGGGGCCCTACAATGAGCAGTTCTTC
>TRBJ1-5|19|TRBV4-1|TRBD1|-
CASSQEWDRGADSNQPQHF
TGCGCCAGCAGCCAAGAATGGGACAGGGGCGCGGATAGCAATCAGCCCCAGCATTTT
>TRBJ2-7|15|TRBV9|-|-
CASSVVGEGGYEQYF
TGTGCCAGCAGCGTAGTGGGGGAGGGGGGGTACGAGCAGTACTTC
>TRBJ2-3|14|TRBV29-1|-|-
CSVDSRGAEDTQYF
TGCAGCGTTGATTCCCGGGGGGCGGAAGATACGCAGTATTTT
>TRBJ2-2|15|TRBV27|-|many
CASTPGGANTGELFF
TGTGCCAGCACTCCCGGCGGGGCGAACACCGGGGAGCTGTTTTTT
>TRBJ2-1|12|TRBV7-9|-|-
CASSLAPREQFF
TGTGCCAGCAGCTTAGCGCCGAGGGAGCAGTTCTTC